This T cell receptor beta chain was identified during a study of T-cell reconstitution after alpha-beta-depleted transplantation in children. Findings of the study overall: Several hundred graft clones that had expanded were reportedly the source of alpha-beta T cells about two months after transplant. Certain patients had high TCRbeta diversity at day 60, and it came from recipient T cells and thymic progenitors that survived. After one year, T-cell counts and TCRbeta diversity mostly came from new T cells.

Unique molecular identifiers were used in preparing the TCRbeta library. TCRdb recomputed calls from the PCR reads with MiXCR, one row per CDR3 protein. The data hold roughly 400,000 distinct CDR3 sequences, with over 40% observed a single time. CDR3 length: 17 residues. Concerning this clonotype: Its antigen is still unknown.

The sample was PBMCs, taken before TCRalphabeta/CD19-depleted stem cell transplant. This chain uses TRBV21-1 with TRBJ2-3; the table's D call TRBD1 went unverified against the DNA. TRBV21-1 is reported as a pseudogene. This clonotype originated in a girl aged 2-10 years with aplastic anemia, due to receive a stem cell transplant. The CDR3 bases are TGTGCCAGCAGCAAAGCGGTTGGAGGGGGTGGCACAGATACGCAGTATTTT. Translating gives CASSKAVGGGGTDTQYF.